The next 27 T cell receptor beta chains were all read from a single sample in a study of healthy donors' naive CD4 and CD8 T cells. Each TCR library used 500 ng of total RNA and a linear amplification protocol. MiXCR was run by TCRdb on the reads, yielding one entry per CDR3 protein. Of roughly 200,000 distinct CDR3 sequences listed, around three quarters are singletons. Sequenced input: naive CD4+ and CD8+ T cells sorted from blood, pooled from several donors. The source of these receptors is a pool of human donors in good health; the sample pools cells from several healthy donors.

CDR3 sequence (DNA): TGTGCCAGCGGAAGTGACAGGGCGGGCTACACCTTC. Protein sequence: CASGSDRAGYTF. The rearrangement links TRBV21-1 to TRBJ1-2; TRBD1, the table's D call, lacks a check against the DNA. TRBV21-1 is reported as a pseudogene. This CDR3 has 12 amino acids.

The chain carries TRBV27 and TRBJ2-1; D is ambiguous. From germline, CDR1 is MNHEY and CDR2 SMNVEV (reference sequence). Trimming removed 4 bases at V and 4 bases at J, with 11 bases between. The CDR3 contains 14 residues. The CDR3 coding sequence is TGTGCCAGCAGTTCCACCACCGGTTACAATGAGCAGTTCTTC. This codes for CASSSTTGYNEQFF.

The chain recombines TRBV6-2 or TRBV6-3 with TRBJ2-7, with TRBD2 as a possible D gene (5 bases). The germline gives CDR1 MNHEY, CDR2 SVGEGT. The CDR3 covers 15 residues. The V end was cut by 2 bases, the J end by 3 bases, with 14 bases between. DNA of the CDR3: TGTGCCAGCAGTTACATGGGGAGTCCTAACTACGAGCAGTACTTC. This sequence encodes CASSYMGSPNYEQYF.

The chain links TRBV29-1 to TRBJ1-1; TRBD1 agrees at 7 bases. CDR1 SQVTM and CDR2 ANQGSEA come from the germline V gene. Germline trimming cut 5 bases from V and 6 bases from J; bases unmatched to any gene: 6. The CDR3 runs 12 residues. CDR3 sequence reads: CSVSDRDPEAFF. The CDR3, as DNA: TGCAGCGTTAGTGACAGGGACCCTGAAGCTTTCTTT.

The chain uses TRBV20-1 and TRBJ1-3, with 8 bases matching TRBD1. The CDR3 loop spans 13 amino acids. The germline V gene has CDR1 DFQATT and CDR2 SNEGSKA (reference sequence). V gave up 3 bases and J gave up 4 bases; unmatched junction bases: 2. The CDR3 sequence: CSASQGAGNTIYF. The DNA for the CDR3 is TGCAGTGCTAGCCAGGGGGCGGGAAACACCATATATTTT.

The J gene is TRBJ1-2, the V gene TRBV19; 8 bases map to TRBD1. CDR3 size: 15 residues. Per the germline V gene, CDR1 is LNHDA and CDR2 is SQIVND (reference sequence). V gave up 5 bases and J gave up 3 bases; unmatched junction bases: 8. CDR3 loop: CASSPSGQGYYGYTF. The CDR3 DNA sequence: TGTGCCAGTAGTCCTAGCGGACAGGGTTACTATGGCTACACCTTC. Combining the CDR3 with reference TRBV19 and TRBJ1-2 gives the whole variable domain DGGITQSPKYLFRKEGQNVTLSCEQNLNHDAMYWYRQDPGQGLRLIYYSQIVNDFQKGDIAEGYSVSREKKESFPLTVTSAQKNPTAFYLCASSPSGQGYYGYTFGSGTRLTVV.

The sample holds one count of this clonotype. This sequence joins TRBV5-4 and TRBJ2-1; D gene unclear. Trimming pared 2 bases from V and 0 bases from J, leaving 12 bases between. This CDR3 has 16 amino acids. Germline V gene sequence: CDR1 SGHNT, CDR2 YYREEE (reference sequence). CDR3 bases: TGTGCCAGCAGCTTTGGCGGAGCGAGCTCCTACAATGAGCAGTTCTTC. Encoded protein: CASSFGGASSYNEQFF.

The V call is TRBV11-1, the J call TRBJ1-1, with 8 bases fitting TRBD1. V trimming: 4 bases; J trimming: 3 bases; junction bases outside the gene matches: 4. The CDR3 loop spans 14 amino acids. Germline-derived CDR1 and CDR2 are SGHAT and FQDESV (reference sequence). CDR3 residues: CASSSDRVHTEAFF. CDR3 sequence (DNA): TGTGCCAGCAGCTCGGACAGGGTGCACACTGAAGCTTTCTTT. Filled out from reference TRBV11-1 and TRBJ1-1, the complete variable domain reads EAEVAQSPRYKITEKSQAVAFWCDPISGHATLYWYRQILGQGPELLVQFQDESVVDDSQLPKDRFSAERLKGVDSTLKIQPAELGDSAMYLCASSSDRVHTEAFFGQGTRLTVV.

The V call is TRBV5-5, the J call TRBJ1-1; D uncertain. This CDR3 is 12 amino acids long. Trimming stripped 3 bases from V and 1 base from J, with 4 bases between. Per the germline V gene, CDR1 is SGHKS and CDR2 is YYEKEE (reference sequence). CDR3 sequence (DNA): TGTGCCAGCAGCTCGGAGAACACTGAAGCTTTCTTT. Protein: CASSSENTEAFF.

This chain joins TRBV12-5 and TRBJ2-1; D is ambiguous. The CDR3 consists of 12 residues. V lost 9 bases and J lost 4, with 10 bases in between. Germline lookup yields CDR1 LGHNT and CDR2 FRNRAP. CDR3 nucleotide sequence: TGTGCTAGCCTCCTGAGGTACAATGAGCAGTTCTTC. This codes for CASLLRYNEQFF.

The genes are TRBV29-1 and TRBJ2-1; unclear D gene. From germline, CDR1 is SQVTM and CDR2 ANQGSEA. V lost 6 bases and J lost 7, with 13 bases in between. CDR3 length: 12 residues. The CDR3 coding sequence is TGCAGCGTCGTAGACTGGGTTAATGAGCAGTTCTTC. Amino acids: CSVVDWVNEQFF.

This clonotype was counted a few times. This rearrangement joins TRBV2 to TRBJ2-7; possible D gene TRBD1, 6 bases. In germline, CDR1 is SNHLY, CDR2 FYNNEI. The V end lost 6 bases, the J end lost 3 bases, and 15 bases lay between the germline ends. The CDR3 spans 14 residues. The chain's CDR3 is CASRRRTDGYEQYF. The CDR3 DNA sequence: TGTGCCAGCAGGCGAAGGACAGATGGCTACGAGCAGTACTTC.

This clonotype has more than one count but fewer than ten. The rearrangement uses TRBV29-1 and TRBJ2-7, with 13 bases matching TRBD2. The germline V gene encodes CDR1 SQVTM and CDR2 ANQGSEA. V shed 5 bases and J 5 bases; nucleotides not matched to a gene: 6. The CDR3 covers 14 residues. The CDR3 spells CSVISGLAGNEQYF. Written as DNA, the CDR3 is TGCAGCGTTATCTCGGGACTAGCGGGGAACGAGCAGTACTTC.

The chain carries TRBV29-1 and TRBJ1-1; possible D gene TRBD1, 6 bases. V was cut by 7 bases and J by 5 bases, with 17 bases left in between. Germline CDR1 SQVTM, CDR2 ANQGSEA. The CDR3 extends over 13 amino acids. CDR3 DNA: TGCAGCGCTCACGGGCAGGGGCTAACTGAAGCTTTCTTT. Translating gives CSAHGQGLTEAFF.

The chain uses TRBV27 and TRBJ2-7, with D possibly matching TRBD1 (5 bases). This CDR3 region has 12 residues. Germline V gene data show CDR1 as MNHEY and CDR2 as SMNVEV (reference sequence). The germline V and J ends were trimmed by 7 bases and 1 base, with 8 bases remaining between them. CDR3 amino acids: CASKGISYEQYF. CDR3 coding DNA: TGTGCCAGCAAGGGGATTTCCTACGAGCAGTACTTC.

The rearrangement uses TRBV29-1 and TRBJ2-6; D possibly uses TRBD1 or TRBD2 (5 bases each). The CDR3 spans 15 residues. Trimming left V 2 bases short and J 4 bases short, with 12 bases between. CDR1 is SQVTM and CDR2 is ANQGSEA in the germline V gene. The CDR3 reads CSVERQGAGANVLTF. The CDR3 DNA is TGCAGCGTTGAAAGGCAGGGAGCCGGGGCCAACGTCCTGACTTTC.

Here the CDR3 DNA reads TGTGCCAGTAGCATCGACAGCAGCAATCAGCCCCAGCATTTT. Encoded protein: CASSIDSSNQPQHF. The chain joins TRBV19 to TRBJ1-5; D is possibly TRBD1 (5 bases). This CDR3 contains 14 residues. Germline CDR1 LNHDA, CDR2 SQIVND (reference sequence). V gave up 6 bases and J gave up 1 base, with 10 bases separating them. Full variable domain (remainder filled in from reference TRBV19 and TRBJ1-5): DGGITQSPKYLFRKEGQNVTLSCEQNLNHDAMYWYRQDPGQGLRLIYYSQIVNDFQKGDIAEGYSVSREKKESFPLTVTSAQKNPTAFYLCASSIDSSNQPQHFGDGTRLSIL.

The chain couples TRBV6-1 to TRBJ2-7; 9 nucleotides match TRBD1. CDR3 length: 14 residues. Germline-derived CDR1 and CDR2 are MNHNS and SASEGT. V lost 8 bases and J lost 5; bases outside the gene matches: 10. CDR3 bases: TGTGCCAGCGTTTTCCGGGACAGGGTAGACGAGCAGTACTTC. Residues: CASVFRDRVDEQYF.

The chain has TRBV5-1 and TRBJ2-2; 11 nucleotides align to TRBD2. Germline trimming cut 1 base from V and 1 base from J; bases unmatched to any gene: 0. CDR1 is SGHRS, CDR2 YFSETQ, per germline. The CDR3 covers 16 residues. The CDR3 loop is CASSLLAGGNTGELFF. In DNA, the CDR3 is TGCGCCAGCAGCTTGCTAGCGGGAGGGAACACCGGGGAGCTGTTTTTT.

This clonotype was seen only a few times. This chain's CDR3 is CSVEDYGTDTQYF. CDR3 DNA sequence: TGCAGCGTTGAAGATTATGGCACAGATACGCAGTATTTT. This chain connects TRBV29-1 to TRBJ2-3; D ambiguous. Germline assignment: CDR1 SQVTM and CDR2 ANQGSEA. The ends were cut back, 0 bases at V and 1 base at J, with 5 bases in the middle. The CDR3 is 13 amino acids.

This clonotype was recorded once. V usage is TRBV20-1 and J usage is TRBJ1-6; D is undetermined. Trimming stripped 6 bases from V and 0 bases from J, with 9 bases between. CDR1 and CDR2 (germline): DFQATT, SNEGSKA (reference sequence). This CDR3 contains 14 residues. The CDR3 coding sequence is TGCAGTGCCCAGCAGAGCTCCTATAATTCACCCCTCCACTTT. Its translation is CSAQQSSYNSPLHF.

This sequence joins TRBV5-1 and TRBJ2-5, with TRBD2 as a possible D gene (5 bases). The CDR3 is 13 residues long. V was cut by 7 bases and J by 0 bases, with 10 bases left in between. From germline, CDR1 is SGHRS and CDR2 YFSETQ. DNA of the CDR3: TGCGCCAGCGCACCGGGGAACCAAGAGACCCAGTACTTC. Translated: CASAPGNQETQYF.

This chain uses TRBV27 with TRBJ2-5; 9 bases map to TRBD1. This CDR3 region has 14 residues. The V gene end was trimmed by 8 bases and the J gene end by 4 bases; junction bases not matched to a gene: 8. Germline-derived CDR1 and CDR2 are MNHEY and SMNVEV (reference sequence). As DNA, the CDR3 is TGTGCCAGCGGACTCCCGGGACAGGGAGAGACCCAGTACTTC. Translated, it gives CASGLPGQGETQYF.

CDR3 loop: CASSLVGRRVEQYF. As DNA, the CDR3 is TGTGCCAGCAGCTTGGTGGGCCGCCGTGTCGAGCAGTACTTC. This chain links TRBV5-6 with TRBJ2-7; no reliable D call. This CDR3 region has 14 residues. V lost 0 bases to trimming and J lost 6 bases, with 13 bases between them. CDR1 and CDR2 (germline): SGHDT, YYEEEE.

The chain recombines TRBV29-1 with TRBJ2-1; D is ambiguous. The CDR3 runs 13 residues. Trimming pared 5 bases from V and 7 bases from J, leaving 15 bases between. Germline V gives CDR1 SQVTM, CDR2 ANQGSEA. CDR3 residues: CSVTLTVHNEQFF. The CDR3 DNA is TGCAGCGTTACATTGACGGTACATAATGAGCAGTTCTTC.

CDR3 protein: CSVGQGVGEQYF. CDR3 nucleotides: TGCAGCGTTGGACAGGGGGTAGGCGAGCAGTACTTC. The rearrangement uses TRBV29-1 and TRBJ2-7; 9 nucleotides match TRBD1. This CDR3 is 12 amino acids long. The ends lost 4 bases at V and 6 bases at J; junction bases unmatched: 4. Germline V gene data show CDR1 as SQVTM and CDR2 as ANQGSEA.

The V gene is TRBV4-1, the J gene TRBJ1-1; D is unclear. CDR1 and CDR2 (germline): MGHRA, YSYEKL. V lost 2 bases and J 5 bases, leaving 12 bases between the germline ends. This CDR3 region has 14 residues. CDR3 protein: CASSQRSPWTEAFF. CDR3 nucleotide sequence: TGCGCCAGCAGCCAACGATCACCCTGGACTGAAGCTTTCTTT.